This T cell receptor beta chain was identified in a study of blood T cell repertoires in COVID-19. Study-wide context: Samples of COVID-19 (acute and convalescent) were obtained from the United States, Italy and Spain. PBMCs, B-cell-depleted T cells, or T cells provided the cDNA or gDNA that made up the material.

Seattle's cohort entered during active infection and was followed longitudinally. In the source study's methods: How many nucleated cells were present was estimated from reference gene primer amplification. The assay was immunoSEQ multiplex PCR, and TCRdb's table has in-frame clones only and misses some. That table is the source of V, J and clone size, and D and trimming were worked out from the DNA. The sample carries 200,000 or so clones, 80% to 95% recorded once. This clone was counted a few times. V was cut by 1 base and J by 2 bases, with 11 bases left in between. The length of the CDR3 is 15 residues. Germline assignment: CDR1 SGHAT and CDR2 FQDESV (reference sequence).

This clonotype was obtained from a man between 60 and 75 years old with COVID-19, enrolled during active disease. The chain uses TRBV11-1 and TRBJ2-5; D perhaps matches TRBD2 (6 bases). The sequenced sample was peripheral blood. The CDR3: CASSLGGLSQETQYF. The CDR3 coding sequence is TGTGCCAGCAGCTTAGGAGGACTAAGTCAAGAGACCCAGTACTTC.